This T cell receptor beta chain was captured by sequencing in a study of PD-L1 blockade in urothelial cancer. About the study: At 6 weeks and at 3 weeks (second dose) after treatment start, blood was analyzed.

The CDR3 is 14 residues long. V lost 0 bases, J lost 5 bases, and 11 bases lay in between. The germline CDR1 and CDR2 sequences are SGHRS and YFSETQ. Synthetic templates analogous to TCR were spiked into all PCRs individually. The protocol was immunoSEQ multiplex PCR, while the TCRdb copy is restricted to in-frame clones and leaves out a portion. Of just over 50,000 clones listed, around 86% are singletons. The V gene is TRBV5-1, the J gene TRBJ1-1, with D hard to call. Here the sequenced sample was PBMCs, taken around atezolizumab (anti-PD-L1) treatment. This TCR derives from a man aged 55 to 69 with urothelial cancer. The CDR3 coding sequence is TGCGCCAGCAGCTTGGGAGAGGGATGGACTGAAGCTTTCTTT. Residues: CASSLGEGWTEAFF.